The rows below give T cell receptor beta chains drawn from one sample of a study of blood T cell repertoires in COVID-19. Assay: immunoSEQ multiplex PCR; the TCRdb copy retains only in-frame clones and omits some. The repertoire holds 250,000 to 400,000 clones, about 90% seen once, with approximately 5% in the top ten. Sequences were obtained from PBMCs or T cells enriched from blood (not recorded which). The source of these receptors is a young woman who had recovered from COVID-19. Each CDR3 is given with its conserved first and last residue. The D gene is left open where the match is weak. Size values are once, few and many counts, or a class for expanded clones, and some rows have none.

length	D	J	V	size	DNA	CDR3
14	.	TRBJ1-4	TRBV3-1/TRBV3-2	.	TGTGCCAGCAGCCAAGGGGGCGGGGCGGAAAAACTGTTTTTT	CASSQGGGAEKLFF
15	TRBD2	TRBJ2-3	TRBV2	.	TGTGCCAGCCAAAGAGCGGGGGGCCCGCTGGATACGCAGTATTTT	CASQRAGGPLDTQYF
14	TRBD1	TRBJ1-2	TRBV7-2	.	TGTGCCAGCAGCCTGGACAGGAATAACTATGGCTACACCTTC	CASSLDRNNYGYTF
11	.	TRBJ1-2	TRBV30	few	TGTGCCTCGACCCAGGCCGTGAGCTACACCTTC	CASTQAVSYTF
15	TRBD2	TRBJ2-1	TRBV13	.	TGTGCCAGCAATGGGTGGGTAGCGGGGCTCAATGAGCAGTTCTTC	CASNGWVAGLNEQFF
15	TRBD2	TRBJ2-1	TRBV27	.	TGTGCCAGCAGTTTTGGTAGCGGGTCTTACAATGAGCAGTTCTTC	CASSFGSGSYNEQFF
14	TRBD1	TRBJ1-4	TRBV30	.	TGTGCCTGGAGGGCGACAGGGGGCCGGGAAAAACTGTTTTTT	CAWRATGGREKLFF
15	TRBD1	TRBJ2-2	TRBV24-1	.	TGTGCCACCAGTGATACCCGGGGACAGAGCGGGGAGCTGTTTTTT	CATSDTRGQSGELFF
15	.	TRBJ1-5	TRBV19	.	TGTGCCAGTAGTGCCCGACCAGGGTTAGGGCAGCCCCAGCATTTT	CASSARPGLGQPQHF
14	.	TRBJ1-2	TRBV15	.	TGTGCCACCAGCAGAGATCGCGCCGGGTATGGCTACACCTTC	CATSRDRAGYGYTF
18	TRBD1	TRBJ1-3	TRBV4-2	.	TGTGCCAGCAGCCTCGGGACAGGGACAGGAGGGCCTAGAAACACCATATATTTT	CASSLGTGTGGPRNTIYF
13	.	TRBJ1-1	TRBV5-4	.	TGTGCCAGCAGCTTACGTTGGGAGACTGAAGCTTTCTTT	CASSLRWETEAFF
11	.	TRBJ1-2	TRBV29-1	.	TGCAGCGTTGAATCGGGTTATGGCTACACCTTC	CSVESGYGYTF
14	TRBD1	TRBJ1-5	TRBV6-5	.	TGTGCCAGCAGCCCCAGGGGGTTCGGTCAGCCCCAGCATTTT	CASSPRGFGQPQHF
19	TRBD1	TRBJ1-1	TRBV10-1	.	TGCGCCAGCAGATACGTACCACAGGGGCCACACCCGGCTAACACTGAAGCTTTCTTT	CASRYVPQGPHPANTEAFF
12	.	TRBJ1-1	TRBV19	few	TGTGCCAGTAGTGGGGGCTTCTCGGAAGCTTTCTTT	CASSGGFSEAFF
13	TRBD2	TRBJ2-3	TRBV28	.	TGTGCCAGCAGGCGGGGGGGGACAGATACGCAGTATTTT	CASRRGGTDTQYF
14	.	TRBJ2-1	TRBV6-5	.	TGTGCCAGCGCGCGACTCTCTCCCCTGGATGAGCAGTTCTTC	CASARLSPLDEQFF
17	TRBD1	TRBJ1-5	TRBV24-1	.	TGTGCCACCAGTGAATCAGGGGGTGAGGTGGGCAATCAGCCCCAGCATTTT	CATSESGGEVGNQPQHF
15	.	TRBJ1-3	TRBV5-1	.	TGCGCCAGCAGCTTGACAGTTTCGTCTGGAAACACCATATATTTT	CASSLTVSSGNTIYF
14	.	TRBJ2-5	TRBV19	.	TGTGCCAGTAGTATCGGGGGACTCGGGGGGACCCAGTACTTC	CASSIGGLGGTQYF
13	TRBD1	TRBJ2-7	TRBV6-5	.	TGTGCCAGCAGTTCGGACAGGGGCCACGAGCAGTACTTC	CASSSDRGHEQYF
14	.	TRBJ1-1	TRBV7-9	once	TGTGCCAGCAGCTTAGCTCGGTCAGGGCCTGAAGCTTTCTTT	CASSLARSGPEAFF
12	.	TRBJ1-6	TRBV5-6	.	TGTGCCAGCAGCCCCCAGGATTCACCCCTCCACTTT	CASSPQDSPLHF
15	.	TRBJ1-2	TRBV5-5	few	TGTGCCAGCAGCTTGGGTCCCAACAGCTACTATGGCTACACCTTC	CASSLGPNSYYGYTF
17	.	TRBJ2-1	TRBV9	.	TGTGCCAGCAGCGTAGCCCCGCCCCTGAGGGACAACAATGAGCAGTTCTTC	CASSVAPPLRDNNEQFF
14	.	TRBJ1-2	TRBV18	.	TGTGCCAGCTCACGAGGGGAGGGACCCTATGGCTACACCTTC	CASSRGEGPYGYTF
14	TRBD1	TRBJ1-2	TRBV6-2/TRBV6-3	.	TGTGCCAGCAGTTATGGCGGGACAGGGGTCGGCTACACCTTC	CASSYGGTGVGYTF
19	TRBD2	TRBJ2-3	TRBV3-1/TRBV3-2	.	TGTGCCAGCAGCCAAGTACAGCGGGGGGGCCTCTTCGGCACAGATACGCAGTATTTT	CASSQVQRGGLFGTDTQYF
13	.	TRBJ1-2	TRBV9	.	TGTGCCAGCAGCGTAGTAACAGCGGGTGGCTACACCTTC	CASSVVTAGGYTF
14	.	TRBJ1-2	TRBV4-3	.	TGCGCCAGCAGCCAAGATAGGGCGGGCTATGGCTACACCTTC	CASSQDRAGYGYTF
16	TRBD2	TRBJ2-7	TRBV9	.	TGTGCCAGCAGCGAAAAGTACAGCGGGACGAACTACGAGCAGTACTTC	CASSEKYSGTNYEQYF
14	.	TRBJ2-7	TRBV10-3	.	TGTGCCATCACCCTCGCGGCAGGGGCCTACGAGCAGTACTTC	CAITLAAGAYEQYF
12	.	TRBJ1-4	TRBV4-3	.	TGCGCCAGCAGCCAAGGCCGGGAAAAACTGTTTTTT	CASSQGREKLFF
12	TRBD1	TRBJ1-1	TRBV30	few	TGTGCCTGGTCGGACAGGAGCACTGAAGCTTTCTTT	CAWSDRSTEAFF
14	TRBD1	TRBJ1-2	TRBV28	.	TGTGCCAGCAGCGGACAGGGTAGGGTCTATGGCTACACCTTC	CASSGQGRVYGYTF
16	TRBD1	TRBJ2-1	TRBV18	.	TGTGCCAGCTCACCACTTGGCGGACAGGGTACCAATGAGCAGTTCTTC	CASSPLGGQGTNEQFF
12	.	TRBJ1-1	TRBV20-1	.	TGCAGTGCTAGTATGGGGAACAGGGTTGCTTTCTTT	CSASMGNRVAFF
13	.	TRBJ1-2	TRBV6-5	once	TGTGCCAGCAGACGGGACACCAACTATGGCTACACCTTC	CASRRDTNYGYTF
15	TRBD1	TRBJ1-5	TRBV4-1	few	TGCGCCAGCAGCCAAGAGGCCACAGGGGATCAGCCCCAGCATTTT	CASSQEATGDQPQHF
14	TRBD1	TRBJ2-5	TRBV5-4	few	TGTGCCAGCAGCTGGGCAGGGGGAGAAGAGACCCAGTACTTC	CASSWAGGEETQYF
16	TRBD1	TRBJ1-4	TRBV12-5	.	TGTGCTAGTTGGCCCCGACAGGGAGGATTGAATGAAAAACTGTTTTTT	CASWPRQGGLNEKLFF
13	TRBD1	TRBJ1-2	TRBV12-3/TRBV12-4	.	TGTGCCAGCAGTTTAGGACAGGGAAATGGCTACACCTTC	CASSLGQGNGYTF
15	.	TRBJ1-1	TRBV5-4	.	TGTGCCAGCAGCTTGGAGGGGGGGCTGAACACTGAAGCTTTCTTT	CASSLEGGLNTEAFF
16	TRBD1	TRBJ1-2	TRBV28	.	TGTGCCAGCAGCTATGGTCAGGGACAGGGCAACTATGGCTACACCTTC	CASSYGQGQGNYGYTF